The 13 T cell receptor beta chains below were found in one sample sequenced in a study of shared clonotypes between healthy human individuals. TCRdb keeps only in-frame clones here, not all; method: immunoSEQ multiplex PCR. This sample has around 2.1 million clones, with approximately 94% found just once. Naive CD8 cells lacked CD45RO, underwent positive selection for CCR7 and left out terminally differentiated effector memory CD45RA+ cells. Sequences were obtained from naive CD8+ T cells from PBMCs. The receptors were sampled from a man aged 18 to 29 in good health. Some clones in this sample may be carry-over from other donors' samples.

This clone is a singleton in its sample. The CDR3 region has the DNA TGTGCCAGCAGCCTGGGTCTCCTACTCGAGCAGTACTTC. It is translated as CASSLGLLLEQYF. The gene calls are TRBV14 and TRBJ2-7; D unresolved. The CDR3 spans 13 residues. The V and J ends lost 4 bases and 6 bases respectively, with 13 bases between them. Germline V gives CDR1 SGHDN, CDR2 FVKESK.

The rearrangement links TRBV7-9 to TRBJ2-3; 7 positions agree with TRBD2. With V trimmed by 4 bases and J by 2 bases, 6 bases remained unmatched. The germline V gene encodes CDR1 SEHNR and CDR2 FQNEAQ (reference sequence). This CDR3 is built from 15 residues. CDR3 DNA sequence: TGTGCCAGCAGCTCCCGGGAGGCCTACACAGATACGCAGTATTTT. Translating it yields CASSSREAYTDTQYF.

In DNA form, the CDR3 reads TGCGCCAGCAGCCAAGCCTTAGCGGGAGGGGGGACAGATACGCAGTATTTT. Translating gives CASSQALAGGGTDTQYF. The rearrangement links TRBV4-1 to TRBJ2-3, with 11 bases matching TRBD2. The CDR3 totals 17 residues. Trimming took 1 base from V and 3 from J; bases not matched to a gene: 6. Germline V gives CDR1 MGHRA, CDR2 YSYEKL.

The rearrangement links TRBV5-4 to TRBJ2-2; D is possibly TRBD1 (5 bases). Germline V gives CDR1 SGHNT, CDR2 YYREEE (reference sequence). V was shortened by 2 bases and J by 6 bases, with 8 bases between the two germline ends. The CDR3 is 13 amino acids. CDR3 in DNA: TGTGCCAGCAGCTTTGGACACGCCGGGGAGCTGTTTTTT. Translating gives CASSFGHAGELFF.

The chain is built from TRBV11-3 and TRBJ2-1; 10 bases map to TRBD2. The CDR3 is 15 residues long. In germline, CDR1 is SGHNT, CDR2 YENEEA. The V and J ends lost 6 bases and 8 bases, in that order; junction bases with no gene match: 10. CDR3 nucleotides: TGTGCCAGCAGTAGAGCGGGAGGGCCGAACTATGAGCAGTTCTTC. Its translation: CASSRAGGPNYEQFF. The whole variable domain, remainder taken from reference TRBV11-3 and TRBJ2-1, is EAGVVQSPRYKIIEKKQPVAFWCNPISGHNTLYWYLQNLGQGPELLIRYENEEAVDDSQLPKDRFSAERLKGVDSTLKIQPAELGDSAVYLCASSRAGGPNYEQFFGPGTRLTVL.

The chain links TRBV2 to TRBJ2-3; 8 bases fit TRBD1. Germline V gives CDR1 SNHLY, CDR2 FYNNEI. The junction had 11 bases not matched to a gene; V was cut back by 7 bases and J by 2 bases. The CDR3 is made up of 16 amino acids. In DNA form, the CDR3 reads TGTGCCAGCACCTACCAGACAGGGGCGAACACAGATACGCAGTATTTT. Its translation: CASTYQTGANTDTQYF.

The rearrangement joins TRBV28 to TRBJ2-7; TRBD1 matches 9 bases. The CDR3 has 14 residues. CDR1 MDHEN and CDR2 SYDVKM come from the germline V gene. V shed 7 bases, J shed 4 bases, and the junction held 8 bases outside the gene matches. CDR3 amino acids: CASIDGQGLYEQYF. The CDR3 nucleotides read TGTGCCAGCATCGACGGACAGGGGTTATACGAGCAGTACTTC.

The CDR3 DNA reads TGTGCCTGGAGTTACCTCCCTCCCGGTTCGGGGGTAGCTTTCTTT. It encodes CAWSYLPPGSGVAFF. The chain links TRBV30 to TRBJ1-1; TRBD1 might be the D (5 bases). Germline V gene sequence: CDR1 GTSNPN, CDR2 SVGIG (reference sequence). The CDR3 loop spans 15 amino acids. The V gene lost 2 bases and the J gene lost 10 bases, with 23 bases spanning the gap.

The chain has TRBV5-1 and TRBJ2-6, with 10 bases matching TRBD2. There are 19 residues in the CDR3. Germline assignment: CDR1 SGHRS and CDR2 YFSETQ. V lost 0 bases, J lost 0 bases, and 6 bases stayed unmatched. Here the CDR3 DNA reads TGCGCCAGCAGCTTGGAGGAGCAGCGGGAGGGCTCTGGGGCCAACGTCCTGACTTTC. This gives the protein CASSLEEQREGSGANVLTF. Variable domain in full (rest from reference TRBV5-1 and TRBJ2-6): KAGVTQTPRYLIKTRGQQVTLSCSPISGHRSVSWYQQTPGQGLQFLFEYFSETQRNKGNFPGRFSGRQFSNSRSEMNVSTLELGDSALYLCASSLEEQREGSGANVLTFGAGSRLTVL.

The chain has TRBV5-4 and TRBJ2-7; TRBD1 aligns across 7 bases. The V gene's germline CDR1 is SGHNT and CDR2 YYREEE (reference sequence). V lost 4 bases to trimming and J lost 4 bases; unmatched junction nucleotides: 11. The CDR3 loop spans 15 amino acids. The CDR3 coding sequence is TGTGCCAGCAGCACGGGACAGATAGGGGCATACGAGCAGTACTTC. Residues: CASSTGQIGAYEQYF.

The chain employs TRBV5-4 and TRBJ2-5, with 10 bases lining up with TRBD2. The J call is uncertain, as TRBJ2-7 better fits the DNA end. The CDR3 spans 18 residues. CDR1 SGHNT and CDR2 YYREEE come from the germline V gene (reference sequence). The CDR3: CASSPAGLAPLSSYEQYF. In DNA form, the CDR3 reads TGTGCCAGCAGCCCGGCGGGACTAGCGCCCCTGAGCTCCTACGAGCAGTACTTC.

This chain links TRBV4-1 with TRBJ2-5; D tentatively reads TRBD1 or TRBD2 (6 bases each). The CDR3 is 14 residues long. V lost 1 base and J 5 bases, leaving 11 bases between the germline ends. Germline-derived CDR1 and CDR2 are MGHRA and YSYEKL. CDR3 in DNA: TGCGCCAGCAGCCAAGGAGGGGGAGGCGAGACCCAGTACTTC. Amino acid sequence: CASSQGGGGETQYF.

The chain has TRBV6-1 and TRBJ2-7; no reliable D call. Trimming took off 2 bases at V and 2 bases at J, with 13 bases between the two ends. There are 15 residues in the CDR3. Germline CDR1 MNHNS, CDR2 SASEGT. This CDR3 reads CASSETVAVAYEQYF. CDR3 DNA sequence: TGTGCCAGCAGTGAAACAGTCGCAGTAGCCTACGAGCAGTACTTC.